The source of this T cell receptor beta chain is a study of blood T cell repertoires in COVID-19. CDR1 and CDR2 (germline): SGDLS, YYNGEE. V was shortened by 0 bases and J by 6 bases, with 14 bases between the two germline ends. The CDR3 has 15 residues. Produced via immunoSEQ multiplex PCR; TCRdb's table is partial and in-frame only. Counted here are 110,000 to 150,000 clones, 80% occurring once; the ten biggest clones make up less than 5.5%. The TCR originated in a woman aged 45-60 years with acute or convalescent COVID-19. The source material was peripheral blood. The gene calls are TRBV9 and TRBJ2-3; maybe TRBD1 (5 bases). For the CDR3, the DNA is TGTGCCAGCAGCGTAGGGTCGCAGGGTTTGGATACGCAGTATTTT. It is translated as CASSVGSQGLDTQYF.